These 9 T cell receptor beta chains came from one sample sequenced in a study of T cell responses to AZD1222 COVID-19 vaccine. TCRdb keeps only in-frame clones here, not all; method: immunoSEQ multiplex PCR. The sample includes fewer than 85,000 clones, approximately 89% of them seen just once. Sequencing used peripheral blood, obtained 28 days after the second AZD1222 dose. The receptors stem from an adult who received the AZD1222 COVID-19 vaccine.

The V and J genes are TRBV2 and TRBJ2-2, with a weak D call TRBD1 (5 bases). The ends were cut back, 0 bases at V and 6 bases at J, with 8 bases in the middle. This CDR3 contains 14 residues. The V gene's germline CDR1 is SNHLY and CDR2 FYNNEI. The CDR3 protein is CASSEAGVPGELFF. CDR3 nucleotides: TGTGCCAGCAGTGAAGCAGGGGTTCCCGGGGAGCTGTTTTTT.

The rearrangement joins TRBV18 to TRBJ1-6; D possibly corresponds to TRBD1 (6 bases). Trimming stripped 5 bases from V and 6 bases from J, with 11 bases between. Germline V lookup: CDR1 KGHSH, CDR2 LQKENI. The CDR3 length is 14 residues. This CDR3 reads CASSAGAVNSPLHF. The DNA for the CDR3 is TGTGCCAGCTCAGCGGGGGCGGTTAATTCACCCCTCCACTTT.

The chain joins TRBV7-2 to TRBJ2-5; 7 positions agree with TRBD2. Germline values: CDR1 SGHTA, CDR2 FQGNSA. CDR3 size: 18 residues. J gave up 0 bases and V 2 bases, and 12 bases lay outside the gene matches. For the CDR3, the DNA is TGTGCCAGCAGCTTATATAGCCTGGTGGGGGGGTACCAAGAGACCCAGTACTTC. The encoded protein is CASSLYSLVGGYQETQYF.

This clone has only a few counts. The chain couples TRBV9 to TRBJ1-3; weak D call: TRBD1 (5 bases). This CDR3 region has 15 residues. Germline-derived CDR1 and CDR2 are SGDLS and YYNGEE. V lost 0 bases and J 4 bases, leaving 11 bases between the germline ends. The CDR3 DNA reads TGTGCCAGCAGCGTAGATGGGGCAAAAGGAAACACCATATATTTT. This sequence encodes CASSVDGAKGNTIYF.

The chain is built from TRBV2 and TRBJ2-7; 7 nucleotides match TRBD1. The germline V gene has CDR1 SNHLY and CDR2 FYNNEI. V gave up 8 bases and J gave up 3 bases; unmatched junction bases: 4. This CDR3 is built from 12 residues. The CDR3 nucleotides read TGTGCCAGCGAGGGACAGAACTACGAGCAGTACTTC. Translating it yields CASEGQNYEQYF.

This sequence joins TRBV18 and TRBJ2-1; 7 nucleotides match TRBD1. CDR3 length: 15 residues. Germline loops: CDR1 KGHSH, CDR2 LQKENI. V was pared by 4 bases and J by 9 bases, with 12 bases of the junction left unmatched. The CDR3 reads CASSRDRAPSGEQFF. CDR3 bases: TGTGCCAGCTCACGAGACAGGGCCCCATCCGGTGAGCAGTTCTTC.

The rearrangement links TRBV3-1 (or the pseudogene TRBV3-2) to TRBJ2-3; 9 bases map to TRBD1. Germline CDR1 and CDR2: LGHDT and YNNKEL (reference sequence). V shed 3 bases, J shed 2 bases, and the junction held 18 bases outside the gene matches. The CDR3 consists of 20 residues. The CDR3 protein is CASSHRTGVSGVLNTDTQYF. The CDR3 DNA reads as TGTGCCAGCAGCCACCGGACAGGGGTGAGCGGGGTACTAAACACAGATACGCAGTATTTT.

The chain employs TRBV19 and TRBJ2-7, with D possibly being TRBD1 or TRBD2 (5 bases each). V lost 3 bases and J 2 bases, leaving 11 bases between the germline ends. The CDR3 loop spans 14 amino acids. Germline assignment: CDR1 LNHDA and CDR2 SQIVND (reference sequence). CDR3 DNA sequence: TGTGCCAGTAGTATGTTGGGGACGGCCTACGAGCAGTACTTC. Translated: CASSMLGTAYEQYF.

The V call is TRBV20-1, the J call TRBJ2-1; no reliable D call. V was pared by 3 bases and J by 7 bases, with 7 bases between. Germline assignment: CDR1 DFQATT and CDR2 SNEGSKA (reference sequence). The CDR3 extends over 11 amino acids. Written as DNA, the CDR3 is TGCAGTGCTAGCGGTTGGAATGAGCAGTTCTTC. Protein: CSASGWNEQFF.